This T cell receptor beta chain was captured in a study of CD8 T cells in ankylosing spondylitis. This clonotype was counted ten times or more. There are 15 residues in the CDR3. The ends were cut back, 4 bases at V and 3 bases at J, with 16 bases in the middle. The germline gives CDR1 SGHRS, CDR2 YFSETQ. Making use of molecular barcodes, quantitative 5'-RACE generated TCR beta libraries. TCRdb analysed the 5' RACE reads with MiXCR anew, one entry per CDR3 protein. This sample has 250,000 or so distinct CDR3 sequences; about 24% occur once, and the top ten carry around 0.58%. The sequencing sample was made of blood, either unsorted or a sorted T cell fraction (not recorded which). This chain connects TRBV5-1 to TRBJ1-1, with D possibly being TRBD1 (5 bases). The sequence came from a male donor with ankylosing spondylitis or in good health (not recorded which). The CDR3 nucleotides read TGCGCCAGCAGCGCCGGGGACCACCGGGACACTGAAGCTTTCTTT. It translates to CASSAGDHRDTEAFF. The full variable domain, in which reference TRBV5-1 and TRBJ1-1 provide the parts outside the CDR3, is KAGVTQTPRYLIKTRGQQVTLSCSPISGHRSVSWYQQTPGQGLQFLFEYFSETQRNKGNFPGRFSGRQFSNSRSEMNVSTLELGDSALYLCASSAGDHRDTEAFFGQGTRLTVV.